One sample yielded the 28 T cell receptor beta chains listed below, sequenced in a study of blood T cell repertoires in COVID-19. Assay used: immunoSEQ multiplex PCR; TCRdb lists only in-frame clones, some missing. The table lists roughly 76,000 clones, roughly 84% of them singletons. Input material: peripheral blood. The receptors shown here come from a woman older than 75 with active or convalescent COVID-19.

The V and J genes are TRBV6-2 or TRBV6-3 and TRBJ1-5; TRBD1 aligns across 9 bases. The V gene end was trimmed by 2 bases and the J gene end by 3 bases; junction bases not matched to a gene: 2. CDR1 MNHEY and CDR2 SVGEGT come from the germline V gene. The CDR3 runs 15 residues. This CDR3 is CASSYDRGVNQPQHF. CDR3 nucleotide sequence: TGTGCCAGCAGTTACGACAGGGGGGTCAATCAGCCCCAGCATTTT.

The chain carries TRBV5-5 and TRBJ1-6; D perhaps matches TRBD1 (5 bases). Germline V CDR1 and CDR2: SGHKS, YYEKEE (reference sequence). Trimming cost V 4 bases and J 5 bases, with 13 bases left between them. This CDR3 comprises 15 residues. CDR3 nucleotide sequence: TGTGCCAGCAGCGGAGGGGCAGAAAATAATTCACCCCTCCACTTT. Protein: CASSGGAENNSPLHF.

This sequence joins TRBV4-3 and TRBJ2-3; D possibly corresponds to TRBD1 (5 bases). Per germline, CDR1 LGHNA and CDR2 YSLEER. Trimming cost V 0 bases and J 5 bases, with 9 bases left between them. There are 14 residues in the CDR3. The CDR3 sequence is CASSQDQGGDTQYF. The CDR3 nucleotides are TGCGCCAGCAGCCAAGATCAGGGTGGAGATACGCAGTATTTT.

The V call is TRBV5-1, the J call TRBJ1-6; 7 nucleotides align to TRBD1. CDR3 length equals 16 residues. J gave up 10 bases and V 2 bases, and 12 bases lay outside the gene matches. Looked up from germline, CDR1 is SGHRS and CDR2 is YFSETQ. CDR3 amino acids: CASSFTGARDSSPLHF. The DNA of the CDR3 is TGCGCCAGCAGCTTCACAGGGGCGAGGGATTCATCACCCCTCCACTTT.

The DNA of the CDR3 is TGTGCCTGGAGTAAACTTTCACCGGGCACTGAAGCTTTCTTT. This gives the protein CAWSKLSPGTEAFF. The V gene is TRBV30, the J gene TRBJ1-1; no clear D. The V gene lost 2 bases and the J gene lost 4 bases, with 14 bases spanning the gap. Per the germline V gene, CDR1 is GTSNPN and CDR2 is SVGIG (reference sequence). CDR3 length: 14 amino acids.

The V call is TRBV7-8, the J call TRBJ2-5; D may be TRBD1 (5 bases). The CDR3 is 15 residues long. Trimming took off 5 bases at V and 2 bases at J, with 15 bases between the two ends. CDR1 is SGHVS, CDR2 FQNEAQ, per germline. The CDR3 DNA is TGTGCCAGCAGCCCCGACAGCATCCAGCAAGAGACCCAGTACTTC. Its protein product is CASSPDSIQQETQYF.

V is TRBV9 and J is TRBJ1-3; D call uncertain. The CDR3 length is 15 residues. Trimming took off 2 bases at V and 0 bases at J, with 9 bases between the two ends. The germline V gene encodes CDR1 SGDLS and CDR2 YYNGEE. The CDR3 nucleotides are TGTGCCAGCAGCGTTGGCCGCCACTCTGGAAACACCATATATTTT. Amino acids: CASSVGRHSGNTIYF.

The chain links TRBV6-2 or TRBV6-3 to TRBJ2-7, with TRBD1 identical over 11 bases. The CDR3 contains 14 residues. Looked up from germline, CDR1 is MNHEY and CDR2 is SVGEGT. V was pared by 5 bases and J by 4 bases, with 4 bases of the junction left unmatched. For the CDR3, the DNA is TGTGCCAGCAGTGGGACAGGGGGACTATACGAGCAGTACTTC. Its protein product is CASSGTGGLYEQYF.

The V gene is TRBV9, the J gene TRBJ2-5, with 14 bases matching TRBD2. CDR3 size: 17 residues. The trim removed 0 bases at V and 2 bases at J, leaving 3 bases unmatched. Germline-derived CDR1 and CDR2 are SGDLS and YYNGEE. CDR3 in amino acids: CASSVGGTSGGQETQYF. The CDR3 DNA sequence: TGTGCCAGCAGCGTAGGAGGGACTAGCGGGGGTCAAGAGACCCAGTACTTC.

The chain links TRBV5-6 to TRBJ1-2; 7 bases align to TRBD1. Germline V gene data show CDR1 as SGHDT and CDR2 as YYEEEE. V was pared by 0 bases and J by 5 bases, with 4 bases of the junction left unmatched. The CDR3 runs to 14 residues. CDR3 residues: CASSLALDRYGYTF. In DNA, the CDR3 is TGTGCCAGCAGCTTGGCCCTGGACAGGTATGGCTACACCTTC.

The chain links TRBV6-1 to TRBJ2-1; the D gene is possibly TRBD2 (6 bases). CDR3 length: 16 residues. The V end lost 4 bases, the J end lost 2 bases, and 15 bases lay between the germline ends. Germline CDR1 reads MNHNS; CDR2 reads SASEGT. CDR3 DNA: TGTGCCAGCAGTGCCTTTTTGGGGGGTGCCTACAATGAGCAGTTCTTC. Encoded protein: CASSAFLGGAYNEQFF.

The chain uses TRBV19 and TRBJ1-1; no firm D call. This CDR3 comprises 13 residues. V was pared by 3 bases and J by 0 bases, with 5 bases between. CDR1 is LNHDA and CDR2 is SQIVND in the germline V gene (reference sequence). CDR3 bases: TGTGCCAGTAGTATCAACATGAACACTGAAGCTTTCTTT. It encodes CASSINMNTEAFF.

The V and J genes are TRBV18 and TRBJ2-7; weak D call: TRBD1 (6 bases). Trimming cost V 4 bases and J 2 bases, with 9 bases left between them. The CDR3 is 13 residues long. CDR1 KGHSH and CDR2 LQKENI come from the germline V gene. CDR3 DNA sequence: TGTGCCAGCTCACAGGACAGTACCTACGAGCAGTACTTC. It specifies CASSQDSTYEQYF.

The chain couples TRBV9 to TRBJ1-2; TRBD1 agrees at 7 bases. The CDR3 is made up of 15 amino acids. Germline assignment: CDR1 SGDLS and CDR2 YYNGEE. After removal of 2 bases from V and 4 bases from J, the junction contained 8 bases not matched to a gene. The CDR3 DNA follows: TGTGCCAGCAGCGTGGCAGGGGGAGGCGTCTATGGCTACACCTTC. It yields the protein CASSVAGGGVYGYTF. The full variable domain, with the rest looked up from reference TRBV9 and TRBJ1-2, is DSGVTQTPKHLITATGQRVTLRCSPRSGDLSVYWYQQSLDQGLQFLIQYYNGEERAKGNILERFSAQQFPDLHSELNLSSLELGDSALYFCASSVAGGGVYGYTFGSGTRLTVV.

The gene calls are TRBV4-3 and TRBJ2-2; possible D gene TRBD2, 5 bases. The germline V gene has CDR1 LGHNA and CDR2 YSLEER. The germline V and J ends were trimmed by 4 bases and 3 bases, with 9 bases remaining between them. The CDR3 length is 14 residues. For the CDR3, the DNA is TGCGCCAGCAGCCGCTCCGGGGACACCGGGGAGCTGTTTTTT. Encoded protein: CASSRSGDTGELFF.

V usage is TRBV18 and J usage is TRBJ1-4; TRBD1 agrees at 7 bases. J lost 0 bases, V lost 6 bases, and 13 bases had no gene match. CDR3 length equals 18 residues. The germline CDR1 and CDR2 sequences are KGHSH and LQKENI. CDR3 protein: CASSRGTVGIATNEKLFF. CDR3 in DNA: TGTGCCAGCTCCCGCGGGACAGTGGGAATTGCAACTAATGAAAAACTGTTTTTT.

The genes are TRBV9 and TRBJ2-1; D is unresolved. Germline assignment: CDR1 SGDLS and CDR2 YYNGEE. V was clipped by 4 bases and J by 7 bases, with 12 bases between them. This CDR3 is built from 13 residues. CDR3 nucleotides: TGTGCCAGCAGCTCCATGGCCGGGAATGAGCAGTTCTTC. Its translation is CASSSMAGNEQFF.

The chain employs TRBV15 and TRBJ1-2; 10 bases align to TRBD1. Germline CDR1 is LNHNV and CDR2 is YYDKDF (reference sequence). This CDR3 region has 14 residues. V shed 1 base, J shed 10 bases, and the junction held 6 bases outside the gene matches. The CDR3 protein is CATSRVGDRGTYTF. In DNA form, the CDR3 reads TGTGCCACCAGCAGAGTAGGGGACAGGGGTACCTACACCTTC.

The sample holds a few counts of this clone. This sequence joins TRBV9 and TRBJ1-5; 9 nucleotides align to TRBD1. CDR1 and CDR2 (germline): SGDLS, YYNGEE. J lost 6 bases, V lost 2 bases, and 3 bases had no gene match. The CDR3 is 14 amino acids. The CDR3 spells CASSVGTGSQPQHF. The CDR3 bases are TGTGCCAGCAGCGTCGGGACAGGGAGTCAGCCCCAGCATTTT.

The genes are TRBV5-1 and TRBJ1-1; possible D gene TRBD1, 5 bases. The CDR3 runs 15 residues. V lost 5 bases and J lost 4, with 18 bases in between. The germline gives CDR1 SGHRS, CDR2 YFSETQ. DNA for the CDR3: TGCGCCAGCAGGGCAGTACAAACGCAGGGCACTGAAGCTTTCTTT. Translation gives CASRAVQTQGTEAFF.

The chain joins TRBV6-2 or TRBV6-3 to TRBJ1-6, with a possible D match to TRBD1 (5 bases). V lost 8 bases to trimming and J lost 1 base, with 15 bases between them. The germline gives CDR1 MNHEY, CDR2 SVGEGT. CDR3 length: 16 amino acids. CDR3 region: CASRLDGGSYNSPLHF. The CDR3 bases are TGTGCCAGCCGCCTCGACGGGGGGTCCTATAATTCACCCCTCCACTTT.

J is TRBJ1-2 and V is TRBV12-3 or TRBV12-4; D gene unclear. Trimming removed 7 bases at V and 4 bases at J, with 10 bases between. This CDR3 has 12 residues. For the CDR3, the DNA is TGTGCCAGCATCCTACGGGTCTATGGCTACACCTTC. This gives the protein CASILRVYGYTF.

The chain joins TRBV11-2 to TRBJ1-4; TRBD1 matches at 9 bases. V lost 4 bases to trimming and J lost 5 bases; unmatched junction nucleotides: 5. The CDR3 totals 15 residues. Germline V gene sequence: CDR1 SGHAT, CDR2 FQNNGV. The CDR3 DNA reads as TGTGCCAGCAGCTCTAGGGGGACAGGGAATGAAAAACTGTTTTTT. Protein sequence: CASSSRGTGNEKLFF.

This clone has a handful of counts. The V and J genes are TRBV7-8 and TRBJ2-5; D unresolved. V was clipped by 1 base and J by 4 bases, with 4 bases between them. This CDR3 comprises 12 residues. Germline CDR1 SGHVS, CDR2 FQNEAQ. The CDR3 sequence is CASSLGLETQYF. Here the CDR3 DNA reads TGTGCCAGCAGCTTAGGTCTAGAGACCCAGTACTTC.

V usage is TRBV19 and J usage is TRBJ2-1; D is undetermined. The germline CDR1 and CDR2 sequences are LNHDA and SQIVND (reference sequence). The CDR3 is 13 residues long. Deletions cut 6 bases from V and 5 bases from J, with 11 bases between. CDR3 DNA sequence: TGTGCCAGTAGCGTGGCGGCTAACAATGAGCAGTTCTTC. It encodes CASSVAANNEQFF.

The chain carries TRBV5-1 and TRBJ1-2; D not resolved. Looked up from germline, CDR1 is SGHRS and CDR2 is YFSETQ. This CDR3 spans 13 amino acids. Trimming stripped 4 bases from V and 10 bases from J, with 17 bases between. CDR3 sequence (DNA): TGCGCCAGCAGCGAGGGCCCCAGGAAACACTACACCTTC. Protein: CASSEGPRKHYTF.

J is TRBJ2-7 and V is TRBV11-2; 7 bases agree with TRBD2. V gave up 4 bases and J gave up 3 bases; unmatched junction bases: 3. Germline CDR1 reads SGHAT; CDR2 reads FQNNGV. The CDR3 totals 13 residues. The CDR3 DNA is TGTGCCAGCAGCTATGGGGAGGGCTACGAGCAGTACTTC. It encodes CASSYGEGYEQYF.

J is TRBJ1-2 and V is TRBV5-1; 8 positions match TRBD1. Per germline, CDR1 SGHRS and CDR2 YFSETQ. Trimming removed 0 bases from V and 6 bases from J; junction bases left unmatched: 1. The CDR3 extends over 13 amino acids. CDR3 bases: TGCGCCAGCAGCTTGGTACAGGGGGATGGCTACACCTTC. Protein sequence: CASSLVQGDGYTF.